A selection of T cell receptor beta chains follows, all from one sample in a study of T cell changes during pregnancy in multiple sclerosis. Profiling relied on immunoSEQ multiplex PCR, and the TCRdb table lists in-frame clones only, not all of them. The sample shows about 71,000 clones, roughly nine tenths of them seen only once. The sample in question was CD8+ T cells from peripheral blood mononuclear cells, obtained before pregnancy. These receptors all come from a female donor with multiple sclerosis, enrolled in a pregnancy study. Both conserved end residues are part of each CDR3. Fields, in order: J gene, D gene, V gene, clone size, CDR3 DNA, CDR3 protein. A D gene is named only where the DNA matches it firmly. Clone sizes are given selectively: once, few, many, or a class where the clone is expanded.

j_call: TRBJ1-4
d_call: NA
v_call: TRBV9
clone_size: NA
cdr3_nt: TGTGCCAGCAGCGTTGGCGGCAGTGAAAAACTGTTTTTT
cdr3_aa: CASSVGGSEKLFF

j_call: TRBJ1-2
d_call: NA
v_call: TRBV7-8
clone_size: NA
cdr3_nt: TGTGCCAGCAGCTTAGGCGGAGGCTATGGCTACACCTTC
cdr3_aa: CASSLGGGYGYTF

j_call: TRBJ2-3
d_call: NA
v_call: TRBV19
clone_size: NA
cdr3_nt: TGTGCCAGTAGTAAGCTCGAGGTGTGGGGCACAGATACGCAGTATTTT
cdr3_aa: CASSKLEVWGTDTQYF

j_call: TRBJ1-6
d_call: NA
v_call: TRBV5-1
clone_size: few
cdr3_nt: TGCGCCAGCAGCTTGGTTCAGGGGAGTTCACCCCTCCACTTT
cdr3_aa: CASSLVQGSSPLHF

j_call: TRBJ2-1
d_call: NA
v_call: TRBV4-2
clone_size: NA
cdr3_nt: TGTGCCAGCAGCCAAGAAGTATCACAGGGAGGGAATGAGCAGTTCTTC
cdr3_aa: CASSQEVSQGGNEQFF

j_call: TRBJ2-7
d_call: NA
v_call: TRBV27
clone_size: NA
cdr3_nt: TGTGCCAGCAGTTTATCGGATTTGGACAGCTCCTACGAGCAGTACTTC
cdr3_aa: CASSLSDLDSSYEQYF

j_call: TRBJ2-1
d_call: NA
v_call: TRBV13
clone_size: once
cdr3_nt: TGTGCCAGCAGCTTAGGCCGTAGTAGGCTAGTGGACTTGCATGAGCAGTTCTTC
cdr3_aa: CASSLGRSRLVDLHEQFF

j_call: TRBJ2-1
d_call: TRBD2
v_call: TRBV27
clone_size: NA
cdr3_nt: TGTGCCACCTTGGGACTAGCGGGGAGTAATGAGCAGTTCTTC
cdr3_aa: CATLGLAGSNEQFF

j_call: TRBJ1-6
d_call: TRBD1
v_call: TRBV7-9
clone_size: NA
cdr3_nt: TGTGCCAGCAGCTCCCAGACAGGGCGTAATTCACCCCTCCACTTT
cdr3_aa: CASSSQTGRNSPLHF

j_call: TRBJ2-1
d_call: NA
v_call: TRBV7-2
clone_size: NA
cdr3_nt: TGTGCCACCTCGGGGGGCCCGGACAATGAGCAGTTCTTC
cdr3_aa: CATSGGPDNEQFF

j_call: TRBJ1-1
d_call: NA
v_call: TRBV5-1
clone_size: NA
cdr3_nt: TGCGCCAGCAGCTTGTATTGGGGGGACACTGAAGCTTTCTTT
cdr3_aa: CASSLYWGDTEAFF

j_call: TRBJ2-2
d_call: TRBD1
v_call: TRBV9
clone_size: NA
cdr3_nt: TGTGCCAGCAGCGGGACAGGGGGAGCGGAGCTGTTTTTT
cdr3_aa: CASSGTGGAELFF

j_call: TRBJ2-1
d_call: TRBD2
v_call: TRBV4-1
clone_size: NA
cdr3_nt: TGCGCCAGCAGCCACCTAGCGGGGGGCTACAATGAGCAGTTCTTC
cdr3_aa: CASSHLAGGYNEQFF

j_call: TRBJ2-7
d_call: NA
v_call: TRBV7-2
clone_size: NA
cdr3_nt: NA
cdr3_aa: CASSLDFRGYEQYF

j_call: TRBJ2-5
d_call: TRBD1
v_call: TRBV7-6
clone_size: NA
cdr3_nt: TGTGCCAGCAGCCTTCGCTCGGGGACAGCAGAGACCCAGTACTTC
cdr3_aa: CASSLRSGTAETQYF

j_call: TRBJ2-7
d_call: TRBD1
v_call: TRBV6-4
clone_size: few
cdr3_nt: TGTGCCAGCAGTGACTGGGGACAGGGCGAGCAGTACTTC
cdr3_aa: CASSDWGQGEQYF

j_call: TRBJ2-2
d_call: NA
v_call: TRBV7-3
clone_size: NA
cdr3_nt: TGTGCCAGCAGCTTAAGTGGTAGCGGCGGCGGGGAGCTGTTTTTT
cdr3_aa: CASSLSGSGGGELFF

j_call: TRBJ2-7
d_call: NA
v_call: TRBV29-1
clone_size: NA
cdr3_nt: TGCAGCGTTGAAGCCCCGGGGAACTCCTACGAGCAGTACTTC
cdr3_aa: CSVEAPGNSYEQYF

j_call: TRBJ1-2
d_call: NA
v_call: TRBV14
clone_size: NA
cdr3_nt: TGTGCCAGCAGCCTCGCAGGCCCTGGCTACACCTTC
cdr3_aa: CASSLAGPGYTF

j_call: TRBJ1-6
d_call: NA
v_call: TRBV11-2
clone_size: NA
cdr3_nt: TGTGCCAGCAGCCCAGGGTTTGATTCACCCCTCCACTTT
cdr3_aa: CASSPGFDSPLHF

j_call: TRBJ2-1
d_call: NA
v_call: TRBV16
clone_size: NA
cdr3_nt: TGTGCCAGCAGCCAATCCCCAGGCGGGAATGAGCAGTTCTTC
cdr3_aa: CASSQSPGGNEQFF

j_call: TRBJ2-5
d_call: TRBD2
v_call: TRBV2
clone_size: NA
cdr3_nt: TGTGCCAGCAGTGAAGTCTCTAGCGGGGAAGAGACCCAGTACTTC
cdr3_aa: CASSEVSSGEETQYF

j_call: TRBJ2-2
d_call: TRBD1
v_call: TRBV13
clone_size: NA
cdr3_nt: TGTGCCAGCACTCCAGGGGGCACATCGAACACCGGGGAGCCGTTTTTT
cdr3_aa: CASTPGGTSNTGEPFF

j_call: TRBJ1-1
d_call: NA
v_call: TRBV25-1
clone_size: NA
cdr3_nt: TGTGCCAGCGAGCGAAGCACTGAAGCTTTCTTT
cdr3_aa: CASERSTEAFF

j_call: TRBJ1-3
d_call: NA
v_call: TRBV6-5
clone_size: NA
cdr3_nt: TGTGCCAGCAGTTACGGGAGAGGACGGACTGGAAACACCATATATTTT
cdr3_aa: CASSYGRGRTGNTIYF

j_call: TRBJ1-4
d_call: NA
v_call: TRBV9
clone_size: NA
cdr3_nt: TGTGCCAGCAGTGCCGGACAATCACTTAATGAAAAACTGTTTTTT
cdr3_aa: CASSAGQSLNEKLFF

j_call: TRBJ1-1
d_call: NA
v_call: TRBV19
clone_size: once
cdr3_nt: TGTGCCAGCACCGGGAAGATATTTAACACTGAAGCTTTCTTT
cdr3_aa: CASTGKIFNTEAFF

j_call: TRBJ2-3
d_call: NA
v_call: TRBV5-6
clone_size: NA
cdr3_nt: TGTGCCAGCAGCTATGACAGGAGCGATACGCAGTATTTT
cdr3_aa: CASSYDRSDTQYF

j_call: TRBJ2-7
d_call: NA
v_call: TRBV27
clone_size: NA
cdr3_nt: TGTGCCAGCAGTTTGGACAGATCTTCCTACGAGCAGTACTTC
cdr3_aa: CASSLDRSSYEQYF

j_call: TRBJ2-1
d_call: TRBD2
v_call: TRBV6-5
clone_size: NA
cdr3_nt: TGTGCCAGCAGTTATACTAGCGGGGGGGCCTTCGGTGAGCAGTTCTTC
cdr3_aa: CASSYTSGGAFGEQFF

j_call: TRBJ2-2
d_call: TRBD2
v_call: TRBV19
clone_size: NA
cdr3_nt: TGTGCCAGTAGCGGGACTAGCGGCGGCGGGGAGCTGTTTTTT
cdr3_aa: CASSGTSGGGELFF

j_call: TRBJ2-2
d_call: NA
v_call: TRBV6-1
clone_size: NA
cdr3_nt: TGTGCCAGCAGTGAGTTCGGGGGGAACACCGGGGAGCTGTTTTTT
cdr3_aa: CASSEFGGNTGELFF

j_call: TRBJ1-2
d_call: NA
v_call: TRBV7-2
clone_size: NA
cdr3_nt: TGTGCCAGCAGCTTAATATCGGGGGGCCAGGACTATGGCTACACCTTC
cdr3_aa: CASSLISGGQDYGYTF

j_call: TRBJ2-1
d_call: NA
v_call: TRBV11-2
clone_size: NA
cdr3_nt: TGTGCCAGCAGCTTACCGGGTAGGCGCTCCTACAATGAGCAGTTCTTC
cdr3_aa: CASSLPGRRSYNEQFF

j_call: TRBJ2-4
d_call: TRBD1
v_call: TRBV6-1
clone_size: NA
cdr3_nt: TGTGCCAGCAGTCCGGACAGGAACATTCAGTACTTC
cdr3_aa: CASSPDRNIQYF

j_call: TRBJ2-7
d_call: TRBD1
v_call: TRBV29-1
clone_size: NA
cdr3_nt: TGCAGCGTGTGGGACAGGGAAGAGTACGAGCAGTACTTC
cdr3_aa: CSVWDREEYEQYF

j_call: TRBJ2-3
d_call: TRBD2
v_call: TRBV2
clone_size: NA
cdr3_nt: TGTGCCAGCAGTGTAACTAGCGGGGGGGCCCGCGTTAGCACAGATACGCAGTATTTT
cdr3_aa: CASSVTSGGARVSTDTQYF

j_call: TRBJ2-6
d_call: NA
v_call: TRBV9
clone_size: NA
cdr3_nt: TGTGCCAGCAGCGTAGACTCGGGCTCTGGGGCCAACGTCCTGACTTTC
cdr3_aa: CASSVDSGSGANVLTF

j_call: TRBJ1-6
d_call: TRBD1
v_call: TRBV15
clone_size: NA
cdr3_nt: TGTGCCACCAGCAGGGGGACAGTGACTAATAATTCACCCCTCCACTTT
cdr3_aa: CATSRGTVTNNSPLHF

j_call: TRBJ2-5
d_call: TRBD2
v_call: TRBV4-1
clone_size: NA
cdr3_nt: TGCGCCAGCAGCCAAGATCAGCCCGGGACTAGCGGGAAGACCCAGTACTTC
cdr3_aa: CASSQDQPGTSGKTQYF

j_call: TRBJ2-7
d_call: NA
v_call: TRBV6-6
clone_size: NA
cdr3_nt: TGTGCCAGCAGTTTCTGGGGCTCCTCAACCTACGAGCAGTACTTC
cdr3_aa: CASSFWGSSTYEQYF

j_call: TRBJ1-1
d_call: NA
v_call: TRBV5-6
clone_size: NA
cdr3_nt: TGTGCCAGCAGCCTAGGGGATTTCGCTGAAGCTTTCTTT
cdr3_aa: CASSLGDFAEAFF

j_call: TRBJ1-1
d_call: TRBD1
v_call: TRBV7-9
clone_size: NA
cdr3_nt: TGTGCCAGCAGACAGATCCGGACAGGGTTCACTGAAGCTTTCTTT
cdr3_aa: CASRQIRTGFTEAFF

j_call: TRBJ2-1
d_call: TRBD2
v_call: TRBV5-1
clone_size: NA
cdr3_nt: TGCGCCAGCAGCTTCGCTAGCGGGGTCCTCTCCTACAATGAGCAGTTCTTC
cdr3_aa: CASSFASGVLSYNEQFF

j_call: TRBJ2-2
d_call: NA
v_call: TRBV6-5
clone_size: NA
cdr3_nt: TGTGCCAGCATGGGGGGGGCGGCGGGGGAGCTGTTTTTT
cdr3_aa: CASMGGAAGELFF

j_call: TRBJ1-1
d_call: NA
v_call: TRBV19
clone_size: NA
cdr3_nt: TGTGCCAGTAGTATGGGGAGGGGGACTGAAGCTTTCTTT
cdr3_aa: CASSMGRGTEAFF

j_call: TRBJ2-5
d_call: TRBD2
v_call: TRBV9
clone_size: NA
cdr3_nt: TGTGCCAGCAGCGACCTAGCGGACCAAGAGACCCAGTACTTC
cdr3_aa: CASSDLADQETQYF

j_call: TRBJ2-6
d_call: NA
v_call: TRBV27
clone_size: NA
cdr3_nt: TGTGCCAGCAGTTTTGAGGGTCAGGCTGGGGCCAACGTCCTGACTTTC
cdr3_aa: CASSFEGQAGANVLTF

j_call: TRBJ1-2
d_call: NA
v_call: TRBV2
clone_size: NA
cdr3_nt: TGTGCCAGCAGTGCCCAGTCTAACTATGGCTACACCTTC
cdr3_aa: CASSAQSNYGYTF

j_call: TRBJ2-7
d_call: TRBD2
v_call: TRBV29-1
clone_size: once
cdr3_nt: TGCAGCGTTGAAGATCTCCGCACTAGCGGGGGCTACGAGCAGTACTTC
cdr3_aa: CSVEDLRTSGGYEQYF

j_call: TRBJ2-7
d_call: NA
v_call: TRBV19
clone_size: NA
cdr3_nt: TGTGCCAGTAGTAACACAGGGTCCCACGAGCAGTACTTC
cdr3_aa: CASSNTGSHEQYF

j_call: TRBJ2-3
d_call: TRBD1
v_call: TRBV6-1
clone_size: NA
cdr3_nt: TGTGCCAGCAGTGGGACAGGGGGCGCAGATACGCAGTATTTT
cdr3_aa: CASSGTGGADTQYF

j_call: TRBJ2-2
d_call: NA
v_call: TRBV4-1
clone_size: NA
cdr3_nt: TGCGCCAGCAGCCAAGTGGAGACCGGGGAGCTGTTTTTT
cdr3_aa: CASSQVETGELFF

j_call: TRBJ2-1
d_call: TRBD2
v_call: TRBV18
clone_size: NA
cdr3_nt: TGTGCCAGCTCACCACGGGCCAGCGGGGGGGCGAATGAGCAGTTCTTC
cdr3_aa: CASSPRASGGANEQFF

j_call: TRBJ1-2
d_call: TRBD1
v_call: TRBV29-1
clone_size: NA
cdr3_nt: TGCAGCGTTGAAGAGGCAGGGGGCGCTGGGTATGGCTACACCTTC
cdr3_aa: CSVEEAGGAGYGYTF

j_call: TRBJ2-7
d_call: NA
v_call: TRBV5-4
clone_size: NA
cdr3_nt: TGTGCCAGCAGCTTTGGAGGCGAGCAGTACTTC
cdr3_aa: CASSFGGEQYF

j_call: TRBJ2-6
d_call: NA
v_call: TRBV11-3
clone_size: NA
cdr3_nt: TGTGCCAGCAGCCCAAGCTCAGGGGCTGGGGCCAACGTCCTGACTTTC
cdr3_aa: CASSPSSGAGANVLTF

j_call: TRBJ2-1
d_call: TRBD2
v_call: TRBV7-8
clone_size: NA
cdr3_nt: TGTGCCAGCAGCTTAAGGGCGGGGGGCTGGGAAAATGAGCAGTTCTTC
cdr3_aa: CASSLRAGGWENEQFF